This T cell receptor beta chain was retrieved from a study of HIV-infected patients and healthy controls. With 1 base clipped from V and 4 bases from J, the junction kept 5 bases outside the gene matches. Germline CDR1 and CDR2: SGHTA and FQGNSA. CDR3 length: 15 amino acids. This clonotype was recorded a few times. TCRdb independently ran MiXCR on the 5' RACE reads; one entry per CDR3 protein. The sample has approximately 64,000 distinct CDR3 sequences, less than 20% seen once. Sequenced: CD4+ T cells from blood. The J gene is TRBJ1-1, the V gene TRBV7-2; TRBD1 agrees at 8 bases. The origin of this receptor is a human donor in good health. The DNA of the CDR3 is TGTGCCAGCAGCTTAGGCAGGGGGCCTGGCACTGAAGCTTTCTTT. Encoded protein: CASSLGRGPGTEAFF.